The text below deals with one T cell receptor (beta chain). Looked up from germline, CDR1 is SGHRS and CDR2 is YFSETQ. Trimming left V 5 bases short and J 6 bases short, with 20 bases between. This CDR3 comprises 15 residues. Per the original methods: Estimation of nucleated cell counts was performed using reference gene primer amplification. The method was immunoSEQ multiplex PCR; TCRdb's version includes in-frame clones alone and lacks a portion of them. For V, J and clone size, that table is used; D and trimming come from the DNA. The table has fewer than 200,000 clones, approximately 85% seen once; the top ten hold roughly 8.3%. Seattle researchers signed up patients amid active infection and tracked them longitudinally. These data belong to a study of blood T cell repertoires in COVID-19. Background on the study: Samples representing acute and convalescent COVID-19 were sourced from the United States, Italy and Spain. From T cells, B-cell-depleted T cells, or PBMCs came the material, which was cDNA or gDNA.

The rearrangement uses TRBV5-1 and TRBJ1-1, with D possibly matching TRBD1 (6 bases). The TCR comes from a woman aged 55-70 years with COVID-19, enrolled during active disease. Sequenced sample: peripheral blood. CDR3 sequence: CASSGEGGAYAEAFF. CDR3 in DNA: TGCGCCAGCAGTGGGGAGGGGGGAGCCTACGCTGAAGCTTTCTTT.